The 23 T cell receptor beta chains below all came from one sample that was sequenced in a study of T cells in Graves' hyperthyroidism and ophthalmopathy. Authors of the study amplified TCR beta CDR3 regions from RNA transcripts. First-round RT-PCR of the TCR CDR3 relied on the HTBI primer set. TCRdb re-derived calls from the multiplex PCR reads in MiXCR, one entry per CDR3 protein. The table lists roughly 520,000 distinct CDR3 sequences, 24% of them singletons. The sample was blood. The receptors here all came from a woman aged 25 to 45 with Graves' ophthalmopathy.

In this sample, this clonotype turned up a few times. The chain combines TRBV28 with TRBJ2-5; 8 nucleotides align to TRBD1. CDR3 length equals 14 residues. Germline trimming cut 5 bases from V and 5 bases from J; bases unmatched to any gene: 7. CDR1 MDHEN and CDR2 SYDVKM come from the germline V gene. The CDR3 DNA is TGTGCCAGCAGTACCTCGACAGGGGTTGAGACCCAGTACTTC. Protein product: CASSTSTGVETQYF.

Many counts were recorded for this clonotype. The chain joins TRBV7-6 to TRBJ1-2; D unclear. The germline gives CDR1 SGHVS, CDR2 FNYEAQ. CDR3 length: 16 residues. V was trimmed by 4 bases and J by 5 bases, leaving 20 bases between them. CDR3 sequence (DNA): TGTGCCAGCAGCTCCCCGGGTTCCGTCCCTATATATGGCTACACCTTC. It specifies CASSSPGSVPIYGYTF.

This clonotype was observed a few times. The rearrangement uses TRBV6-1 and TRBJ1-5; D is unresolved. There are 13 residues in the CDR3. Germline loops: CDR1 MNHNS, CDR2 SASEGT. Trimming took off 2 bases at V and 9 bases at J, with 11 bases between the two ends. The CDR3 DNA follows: TGTGCCAGCAGTGAATTGGGGAAGGGGCCCCAGCATTTT. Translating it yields CASSELGKGPQHF.

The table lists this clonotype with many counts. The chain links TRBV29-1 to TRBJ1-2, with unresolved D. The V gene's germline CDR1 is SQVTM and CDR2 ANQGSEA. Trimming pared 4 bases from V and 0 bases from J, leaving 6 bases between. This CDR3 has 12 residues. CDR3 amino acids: CSVVIPNYGYTF. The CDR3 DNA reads TGCAGCGTTGTTATCCCTAACTATGGCTACACCTTC.

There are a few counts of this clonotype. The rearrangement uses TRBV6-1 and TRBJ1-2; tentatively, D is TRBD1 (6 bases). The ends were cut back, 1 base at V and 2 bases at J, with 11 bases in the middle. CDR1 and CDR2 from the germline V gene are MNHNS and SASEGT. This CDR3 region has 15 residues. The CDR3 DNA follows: TGTGCCAGCAGTGAAGGGACAGTTAGCAACTATGGCTACACCTTC. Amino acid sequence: CASSEGTVSNYGYTF.

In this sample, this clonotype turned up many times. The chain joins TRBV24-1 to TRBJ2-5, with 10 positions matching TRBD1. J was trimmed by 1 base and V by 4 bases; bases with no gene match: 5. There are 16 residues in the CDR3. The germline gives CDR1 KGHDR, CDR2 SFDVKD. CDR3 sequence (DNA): TGTGCCACCAGTGAAATGACAGGGGGCTCCCAAGAGACCCAGTACTTC. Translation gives CATSEMTGGSQETQYF.

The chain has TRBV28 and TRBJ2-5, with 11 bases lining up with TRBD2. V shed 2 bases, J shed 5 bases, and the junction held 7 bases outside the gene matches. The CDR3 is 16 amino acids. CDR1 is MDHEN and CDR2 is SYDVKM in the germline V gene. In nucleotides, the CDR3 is TGTGCCAGCAGTTTAACTAGCGGGAGTTGGGGTGAGACCCAGTACTTC. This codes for CASSLTSGSWGETQYF. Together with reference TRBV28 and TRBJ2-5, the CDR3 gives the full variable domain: DVKVTQSSRYLVKRTGEKVFLECVQDMDHENMFWYRQDPGLGLRLIYFSYDVKMKEKGDIPEGYSVSREKKERFSLILESASTNQTSMYLCASSLTSGSWGETQYFGPGTRLLVL.

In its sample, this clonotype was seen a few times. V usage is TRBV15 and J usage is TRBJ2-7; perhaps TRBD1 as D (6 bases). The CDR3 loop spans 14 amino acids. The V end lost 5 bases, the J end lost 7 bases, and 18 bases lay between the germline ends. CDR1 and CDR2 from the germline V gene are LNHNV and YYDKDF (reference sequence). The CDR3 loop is CATSESNRAREQYF. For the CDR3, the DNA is TGTGCCACCAGCGAATCAAACAGGGCCCGGGAGCAGTACTTC.

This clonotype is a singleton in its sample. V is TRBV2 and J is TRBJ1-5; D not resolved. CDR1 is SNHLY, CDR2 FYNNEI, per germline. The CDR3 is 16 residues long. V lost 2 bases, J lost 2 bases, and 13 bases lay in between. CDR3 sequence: CASSETRLFGNQPQHF. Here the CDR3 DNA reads TGTGCCAGCAGTGAAACTCGACTTTTTGGCAATCAGCCCCAGCATTTT.

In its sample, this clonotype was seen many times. This chain's CDR3 is CASSWGPLARRLPTEAFF. CDR3 nucleotides: TGTGCCAGCAGCTGGGGGCCGCTAGCGCGTCGCTTGCCCACTGAAGCTTTCTTT. V is TRBV11-2 and J is TRBJ1-1, with a possible D match to TRBD1 (6 bases). Germline V gene data show CDR1 as SGHAT and CDR2 as FQNNGV. This CDR3 has 18 residues. V was clipped by 4 bases and J by 4 bases, with 25 bases between them.

The CDR3 loop is CASSIPAGVQETQYF. The DNA of the CDR3 is TGTGCCAGCAGTATTCCCGCGGGGGTCCAAGAGACCCAGTACTTC. The chain has TRBV6-1 and TRBJ2-5; the match to TRBD2 covers 7 bases. Germline V lookup: CDR1 MNHNS, CDR2 SASEGT. The CDR3 extends over 15 amino acids. V lost 5 bases, J lost 1 base, and 7 bases stayed unmatched.

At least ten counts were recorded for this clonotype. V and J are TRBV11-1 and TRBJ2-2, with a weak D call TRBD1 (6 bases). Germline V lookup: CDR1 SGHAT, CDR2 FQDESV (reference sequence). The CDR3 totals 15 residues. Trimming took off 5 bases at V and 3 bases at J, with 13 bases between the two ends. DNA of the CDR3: TGTGCCAGCAGCCCCTGGTCAGGGGACACCGGGGAGCTGTTTTTT. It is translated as CASSPWSGDTGELFF.

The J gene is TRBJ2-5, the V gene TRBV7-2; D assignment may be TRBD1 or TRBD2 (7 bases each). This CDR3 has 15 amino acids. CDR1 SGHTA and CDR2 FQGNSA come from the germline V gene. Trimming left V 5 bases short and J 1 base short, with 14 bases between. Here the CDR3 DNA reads TGTGCCAGCAGCCCCCAGGGGGGGGTCCAAGAGACCCAGTACTTC. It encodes CASSPQGGVQETQYF.

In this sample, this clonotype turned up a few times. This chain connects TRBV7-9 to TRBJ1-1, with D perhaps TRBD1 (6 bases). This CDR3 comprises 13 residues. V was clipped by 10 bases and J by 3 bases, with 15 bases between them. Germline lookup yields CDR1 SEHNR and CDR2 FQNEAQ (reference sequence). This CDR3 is CAITGGGHTEAFF. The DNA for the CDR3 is TGTGCCATTACAGGAGGGGGTCACACTGAAGCTTTCTTT.

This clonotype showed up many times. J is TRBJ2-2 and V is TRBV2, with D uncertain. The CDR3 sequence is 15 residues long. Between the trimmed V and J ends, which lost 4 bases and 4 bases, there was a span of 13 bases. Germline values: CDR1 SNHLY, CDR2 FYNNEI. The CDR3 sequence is CASSVKGLGTGELFF. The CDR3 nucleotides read TGTGCCAGCAGTGTTAAGGGTTTGGGCACCGGGGAGCTGTTTTTT.

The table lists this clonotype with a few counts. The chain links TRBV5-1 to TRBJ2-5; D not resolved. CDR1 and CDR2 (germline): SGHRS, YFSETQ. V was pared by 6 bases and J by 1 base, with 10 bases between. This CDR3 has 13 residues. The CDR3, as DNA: TGCGCCAGCAAGCCCGGCCTCCAAGAGACCCAGTACTTC. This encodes CASKPGLQETQYF.

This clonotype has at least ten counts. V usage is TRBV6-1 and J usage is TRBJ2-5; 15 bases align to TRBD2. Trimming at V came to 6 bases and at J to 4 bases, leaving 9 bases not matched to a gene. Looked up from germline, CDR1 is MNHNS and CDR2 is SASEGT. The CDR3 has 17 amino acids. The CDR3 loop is CASSHGLAGGLGETQYF. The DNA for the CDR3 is TGTGCCAGCAGCCACGGACTAGCGGGGGGGCTAGGAGAGACCCAGTACTTC.

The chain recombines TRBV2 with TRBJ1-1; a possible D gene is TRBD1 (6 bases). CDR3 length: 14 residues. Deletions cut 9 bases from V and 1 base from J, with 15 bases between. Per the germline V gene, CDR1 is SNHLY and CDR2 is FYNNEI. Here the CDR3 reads CASTLQQGNTEAFF. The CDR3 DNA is TGTGCCAGTACCCTTCAACAGGGGAACACTGAAGCTTTCTTT. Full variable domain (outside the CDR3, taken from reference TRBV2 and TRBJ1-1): EPEVTQTPSHQVTQMGQEVILRCVPISNHLYFYWYRQILGQKVEFLVSFYNNEISEKSEIFDDQFSVERPDGSNFTLKIRSTKLEDSAMYFCASTLQQGNTEAFFGQGTRLTVV.

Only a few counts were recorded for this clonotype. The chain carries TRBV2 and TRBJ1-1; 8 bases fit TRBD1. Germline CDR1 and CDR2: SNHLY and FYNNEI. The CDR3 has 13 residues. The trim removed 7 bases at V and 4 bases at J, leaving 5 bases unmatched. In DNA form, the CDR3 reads TGTGCCAGCAAAAACGACAGGGGCACTGAAGCTTTCTTT. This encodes CASKNDRGTEAFF.

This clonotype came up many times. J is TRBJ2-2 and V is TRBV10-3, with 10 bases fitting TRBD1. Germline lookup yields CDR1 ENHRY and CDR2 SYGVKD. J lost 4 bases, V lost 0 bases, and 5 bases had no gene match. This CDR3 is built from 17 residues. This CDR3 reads CAISESGQGDTTGELFF. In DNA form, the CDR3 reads TGTGCCATCAGTGAGTCAGGACAGGGGGATACCACCGGGGAGCTGTTTTTT.

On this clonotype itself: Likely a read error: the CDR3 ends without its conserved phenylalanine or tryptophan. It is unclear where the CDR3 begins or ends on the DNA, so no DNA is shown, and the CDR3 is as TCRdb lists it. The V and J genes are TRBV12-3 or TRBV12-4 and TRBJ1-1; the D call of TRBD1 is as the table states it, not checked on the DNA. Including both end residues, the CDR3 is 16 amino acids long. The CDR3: CASSGNRGMVSTEACL.

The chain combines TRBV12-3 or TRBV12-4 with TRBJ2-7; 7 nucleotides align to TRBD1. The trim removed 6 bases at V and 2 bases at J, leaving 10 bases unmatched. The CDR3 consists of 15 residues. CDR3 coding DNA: TGTGCCAGCAGATCGATCGGGACAGCGGCCTACGAGCAGTACTTC. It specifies CASRSIGTAAYEQYF.

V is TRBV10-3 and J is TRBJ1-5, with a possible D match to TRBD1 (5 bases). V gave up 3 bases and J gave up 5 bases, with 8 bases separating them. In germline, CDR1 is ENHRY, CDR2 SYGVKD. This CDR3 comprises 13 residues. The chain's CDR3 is CAISEQAHQPQHF. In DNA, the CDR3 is TGTGCCATCAGTGAACAGGCCCATCAGCCCCAGCATTTT.